These 29 T cell receptor beta chains came from one sample sequenced in a study of T-cell memory formation after mild COVID-19. From the 5' RACE reads, TCRdb called clonotypes with MiXCR, one entry per CDR3 protein. Here the sample spans roughly 340,000 distinct CDR3 sequences, 20% being singletons. The sequenced sample consisted of PBMCs or a T cell subset sorted from them (not recorded which). The source is a man in his late teens or twenties who had mild COVID-19 (a few samples of this study predate the infection). Cell type and time point are not known.

The chain links TRBV29-1 to TRBJ1-1, with D possibly being TRBD1 (5 bases). This CDR3 is built from 14 residues. V gave up 5 bases and J gave up 4 bases, with 17 bases separating them. Germline CDR1 reads SQVTM; CDR2 reads ANQGSEA. CDR3 sequence reads: CSVSVGAPGTEAFF. CDR3 bases: TGCAGCGTTTCAGTCGGGGCTCCGGGCACTGAAGCTTTCTTT.

J is TRBJ1-2 and V is TRBV6-6, with D possibly TRBD1 on 6 matching bases. The CDR3 extends over 14 amino acids. Trimming stripped 7 bases from V and 8 bases from J, with 20 bases between. Per the germline V gene, CDR1 is MNHNY and CDR2 is SVGAGI (reference sequence). The CDR3 reads CASTRQGSLGGYTF. Written as DNA, the CDR3 is TGTGCCAGCACACGTCAGGGGTCCCTAGGCGGCTACACCTTC.

This clonotype has a handful of counts. This sequence joins TRBV20-1 and TRBJ2-2; weak D call: TRBD2 (5 bases). From germline, CDR1 is DFQATT and CDR2 SNEGSKA (reference sequence). V was trimmed by 6 bases and J by 2 bases, leaving 10 bases between them. The CDR3 length is 13 residues. The CDR3 nucleotides are TGCAGTGCGCAACCGGGAAACACCGGGGAGCTGTTTTTT. Its translation is CSAQPGNTGELFF.

This rearrangement joins TRBV6-5 to TRBJ2-3; D unresolved. Trimming pared 7 bases from V and 2 bases from J, leaving 13 bases between. This CDR3 is 14 amino acids long. CDR1 is MNHEY and CDR2 is SVGAGI in the germline V gene. Here the CDR3 reads CASTTTRNTDTQYF. As DNA, the CDR3 is TGTGCCAGCACCACCACGAGGAACACAGATACGCAGTATTTT.

This clonotype was seen only a few times. This chain links TRBV27 with TRBJ1-4; TRBD1 is a possible D gene (6 bases). The CDR3 has 13 amino acids. In germline, CDR1 is MNHEY, CDR2 SMNVEV (reference sequence). The ends were cut back, 7 bases at V and 8 bases at J, with 14 bases in the middle. The CDR3: CASKFAGAEKLFF. The CDR3 DNA reads TGTGCCAGCAAGTTCGCGGGGGCCGAAAAACTGTTTTTT. Using reference TRBV27 and TRBJ1-4 for the parts outside the CDR3, the full variable domain is EAQVTQNPRYLITVTGKKLTVTCSQNMNHEYMSWYRQDPGLGLRQIYYSMNVEVTDKGDVPEGYKVSRKEKRNFPLILESPSPNQTSLYFCASKFAGAEKLFFGSGTQLSVL.

This clonotype turned up a few times. This rearrangement joins TRBV7-2 to TRBJ1-1; TRBD1 agrees at 9 bases. Per germline, CDR1 SGHTA and CDR2 FQGNSA. V lost 4 bases to trimming and J lost 4 bases; unmatched junction nucleotides: 4. The CDR3 spans 14 residues. The CDR3 loop is CASSSTGGLTEAFF. Here the CDR3 DNA reads TGTGCCAGCAGCTCAACAGGGGGCCTCACTGAAGCTTTCTTT.

This clonotype was seen a few times. The CDR3 bases are TGCGCCAGCAGCTGGGCCAGCCCGCGCAACACCGGGGAGCTGTTTTTT. Its translation: CASSWASPRNTGELFF. V is TRBV5-1 and J is TRBJ2-2; D is unresolved. Germline lookup yields CDR1 SGHRS and CDR2 YFSETQ. The CDR3 is 16 amino acids. V shed 3 bases and J shed 2 bases, with 14 bases lying between them.

The sample holds many counts of this clonotype. This chain uses TRBV11-2 with TRBJ2-1, with unresolved D. CDR3 length equals 13 residues. Germline V gives CDR1 SGHAT, CDR2 FQNNGV. V was cut by 1 base and J by 4 bases, with 5 bases left in between. The CDR3 loop reads CASSLGLYNEQFF. The CDR3 nucleotides read TGTGCCAGCAGCTTAGGGCTTTACAATGAGCAGTTCTTC.

The sample holds many counts of this clonotype. The gene calls are TRBV9 and TRBJ1-1, with D maybe TRBD1 (5 bases). V was trimmed by 4 bases and J by 3 bases, leaving 19 bases between them. The CDR3 has 16 amino acids. The V gene's germline CDR1 is SGDLS and CDR2 YYNGEE. CDR3 sequence: CASSPGRGEADTEAFF. The CDR3 coding sequence is TGTGCCAGCAGCCCCGGCCGGGGGGAGGCGGACACTGAAGCTTTCTTT.

The chain is built from TRBV12-3 or TRBV12-4 and TRBJ2-1, with D tentatively TRBD1 or TRBD2 (6 bases each). V lost 6 bases to trimming and J lost 10 bases, with 16 bases between them. The CDR3 spans 13 residues. The DNA of the CDR3 is TGTGCCAGCAGGCGGGACTGGCAGGGGGAGCAGTTCTTC. Residues: CASRRDWQGEQFF.

The rearrangement joins TRBV6-5 to TRBJ1-5; TRBD1 is a possible D gene (5 bases). Trimming pared 0 bases from V and 2 bases from J, leaving 11 bases between. Germline-derived CDR1 and CDR2 are MNHEY and SVGAGI. The CDR3 is 16 residues long. The CDR3 loop reads CASSYSRVGGNQPQHF. CDR3 nucleotide sequence: TGTGCCAGCAGTTACTCGAGAGTGGGGGGCAATCAGCCCCAGCATTTT.

This clonotype was seen a few times. The V call is TRBV15, the J call TRBJ2-1, with 13 bases identical to TRBD2. The CDR3 covers 19 residues. V was clipped by 1 base and J by 7 bases; unmatched bases: 13. Germline CDR1 reads LNHNV; CDR2 reads YYDKDF (reference sequence). CDR3 in DNA: TGTGCCACCAGCAGAGCTCCAGGACTAGCGGGGGAGATGGGGAATGAGCAGTTCTTC. Translated, it gives CATSRAPGLAGEMGNEQFF.

The gene calls are TRBV18 and TRBJ1-6; no firm D call. The CDR3 has 14 residues. Trimming cost V 1 base and J 5 bases, with 6 bases left between them. Germline V CDR1 and CDR2: KGHSH, LQKENI. The DNA for the CDR3 is TGTGCCAGCTCACCACGAACAGATAATTCACCCCTCCACTTT. Protein product: CASSPRTDNSPLHF.

The chain is built from TRBV4-1 and TRBJ2-1; 7 nucleotides align to TRBD2. The V and J ends lost 3 bases and 8 bases, in that order; junction bases with no gene match: 16. The CDR3 has 17 amino acids. From germline, CDR1 is MGHRA and CDR2 YSYEKL. The CDR3 is CASSHQLLAKVLHEQFF. In DNA form, the CDR3 reads TGCGCCAGCAGCCATCAACTACTAGCGAAGGTACTTCATGAGCAGTTCTTC.

The chain combines TRBV19 with TRBJ2-3; 11 bases line up with TRBD2. CDR1 is LNHDA and CDR2 is SQIVND in the germline V gene (reference sequence). The CDR3 length is 14 residues. J gave up 2 bases and V 6 bases, and 1 base lay outside the gene matches. Here the CDR3 reads CASRLAGATDTQYF. The CDR3 DNA reads as TGTGCCAGTAGACTAGCGGGGGCCACAGATACGCAGTATTTT.

This rearrangement joins TRBV6-5 to TRBJ2-3, with D maybe TRBD1 (6 bases). The V gene's germline CDR1 is MNHEY and CDR2 SVGAGI. This CDR3 is 15 amino acids long. Trimming removed 4 bases from V and 1 base from J, with 12 bases in between. The CDR3, as DNA: TGTGCCAGCAGTTCTACAGGGTCTCGCACAGATACGCAGTATTTT. It yields the protein CASSSTGSRTDTQYF.

The chain has TRBV12-3 or TRBV12-4 and TRBJ1-2; weak D call: TRBD1 (5 bases). The CDR3 has 13 residues. Trimming took 6 bases from V and 3 from J, leaving 11 bases between them. As DNA, the CDR3 is TGTGCCAGCAGCCCGGACACCCACTATGGCTACACCTTC. Encoded protein: CASSPDTHYGYTF.

In its sample, this clonotype was seen a few times. The gene calls are TRBV12-3 or TRBV12-4 and TRBJ2-7; D is perhaps TRBD1 or TRBD2 (5 bases each). This CDR3 has 11 amino acids. The V gene lost 7 bases and the J gene lost 12 bases, with 16 bases spanning the gap. CDR3 DNA sequence: TGTGCCAGCACCTCACAACGGGGACCGTACGTC. Its translation: CASTSQRGPYV.

The table lists this clonotype with a few counts. The J gene is TRBJ2-3, the V gene TRBV4-3; tentative D call: TRBD1 (6 bases). This CDR3 has 12 residues. Deletions cut 9 bases from V and 5 bases from J, with 12 bases between. Looked up from germline, CDR1 is LGHNA and CDR2 is YSLEER. As DNA, the CDR3 is TGCGCCAGACAGGGTATCGGAGATACGCAGTATTTT. It translates to CARQGIGDTQYF.

In its sample, this clonotype was seen a few times. The rearrangement joins TRBV4-1 to TRBJ1-3; TRBD1 might be the D (5 bases). V lost 3 bases, J lost 4 bases, and 16 bases lay in between. The CDR3 consists of 16 residues. Germline loops: CDR1 MGHRA, CDR2 YSYEKL. CDR3 sequence (DNA): TGCGCCAGCAGCCACAGCCCCGGGACGCGAGGAAACACCATATATTTT. This sequence encodes CASSHSPGTRGNTIYF.

This clonotype is a singleton in its sample. A read error is possible here, since a much larger clone lies one base away. The CDR3 nucleotides read TGTGCCAGCAGCTTTAACAGGAGCTATGGCTACGCCTTC. The encoded protein is CASSFNRSYGYAF. The rearrangement joins TRBV11-2 to TRBJ1-2, with a weak D call TRBD1 (5 bases). CDR1 is SGHAT and CDR2 is FQNNGV in the germline V gene. The CDR3 has 13 residues.

The J gene is TRBJ1-2, the V gene TRBV7-2, with TRBD1 as a possible D gene (5 bases). Looked up from germline, CDR1 is SGHTA and CDR2 is FQGNSA. V was shortened by 1 base and J by 4 bases, with 10 bases between the two germline ends. The CDR3 has 14 residues. CDR3 DNA sequence: TGTGCCAGCAGCTTAGGGTGGCAGGGCTATGGCTACACCTTC. Translating gives CASSLGWQGYGYTF.

The chain employs TRBV7-2 and TRBJ1-6; TRBD1 matches at 9 bases. Germline V gene data show CDR1 as SGHTA and CDR2 as FQGNSA. The J segment lost 0 bases and the V segment lost 8 bases, leaving 5 bases of the junction unmatched. This CDR3 has 16 residues. CDR3 coding DNA: TGTGCCAGCGGGACAGGGTTGAGCTCCTATAATTCACCCCTCCACTTT. Amino acid sequence: CASGTGLSSYNSPLHF. Using reference TRBV7-2 and TRBJ1-6 for the parts outside the CDR3, the full variable domain is GAGVSQSPSNKVTEKGKDVELRCDPISGHTALYWYRQSLGQGLEFLIYFQGNSAPDKSGLPSDRFSAERTGGSVSTLTIQRTQQEDSAVYLCASGTGLSSYNSPLHFGNGTRLTVT.

Ten or more counts support this clonotype. The V and J genes are TRBV5-1 and TRBJ1-4; D gene uncertain. Germline-derived CDR1 and CDR2 are SGHRS and YFSETQ. This CDR3 has 15 amino acids. Trimming took 1 base from V and 0 from J, leaving 7 bases between them. The CDR3 loop is CASSLLPSTNEKLFF. The DNA for the CDR3 is TGCGCCAGCAGCTTGCTACCCTCAACTAATGAAAAACTGTTTTTT.

The chain combines TRBV5-1 with TRBJ1-5, with a tentative D call TRBD1 (6 bases). The ends were cut back, 4 bases at V and 7 bases at J, with 18 bases in the middle. The CDR3 covers 15 residues. Germline V CDR1 and CDR2: SGHRS, YFSETQ. DNA of the CDR3: TGCGCCAGCAGCGCCGCCGGGGGCCCGGAACAGCCCCAGCATTTT. Translating gives CASSAAGGPEQPQHF.

This clonotype appeared a few times. The CDR3 sequence is CASSLNLAGRNTGELFF. In DNA form, the CDR3 reads TGTGCCAGCAGCTTGAATTTAGCGGGGCGGAACACCGGGGAGCTGTTTTTT. The V call is TRBV6-5, the J call TRBJ2-2; 8 bases map to TRBD2. Germline V lookup: CDR1 MNHEY, CDR2 SVGAGI. J lost 1 base, V lost 6 bases, and 10 bases had no gene match. CDR3 length: 17 residues.

This clonotype appeared a few times. This sequence joins TRBV9 and TRBJ1-2; a weak D match, TRBD1 (6 bases). The CDR3 contains 16 residues. Deletions cut 0 bases from V and 4 bases from J, with 16 bases between. The germline gives CDR1 SGDLS, CDR2 YYNGEE. CDR3 residues: CASSVGLRQDPYGYTF. CDR3 coding DNA: TGTGCCAGCAGCGTAGGACTACGACAGGACCCCTATGGCTACACCTTC. Full variable domain (remainder filled in from reference TRBV9 and TRBJ1-2): DSGVTQTPKHLITATGQRVTLRCSPRSGDLSVYWYQQSLDQGLQFLIQYYNGEERAKGNILERFSAQQFPDLHSELNLSSLELGDSALYFCASSVGLRQDPYGYTFGSGTRLTVV.

The rearrangement links TRBV20-1 to TRBJ1-6; possibly TRBD1 for D (6 bases). Germline V CDR1 and CDR2: DFQATT, SNEGSKA (reference sequence). The CDR3 sequence is 13 residues long. Trimming removed 6 bases from V and 10 bases from J, with 16 bases in between. The CDR3 DNA sequence: TGCAGTGCCCCAGGGGATCCGGGGTCACCCCTCCACTTT. This gives the protein CSAPGDPGSPLHF.

This clonotype appeared a few times. This chain connects TRBV20-1 to TRBJ1-1; weak D call: TRBD1 (6 bases). The CDR3 covers 14 residues. V was clipped by 4 bases and J by 1 base, with 13 bases between them. The germline CDR1 and CDR2 sequences are DFQATT and SNEGSKA (reference sequence). CDR3 nucleotides: TGCAGTGCTATGAACAGGGCGGGGAACACTGAAGCTTTCTTT. This gives the protein CSAMNRAGNTEAFF.